What follows are 24 T cell receptor beta chains derived from one specimen sequenced in a study of PD-1 blockade in classical Hodgkin lymphoma. Only in-frame clones appear in the TCRdb table, and some are missing; sequencing was by immunoSEQ multiplex PCR. The table records roughly 10,000 clones, about 70% of them present only once. Brentuximab vedotin exposure varied, and every patient relapsed after autologous stem cell transplantation. Negative magnetic selection isolated CD4+ T cells from thawed PBMCs. The sample consisted of CD4+ T cells from blood, taken at baseline. The origin of the receptors is a human donor with classical Hodgkin lymphoma.

This rearrangement joins TRBV11-2 to TRBJ1-1, with D possibly matching TRBD1 (5 bases). The germline CDR1 and CDR2 sequences are SGHAT and FQNNGV. V was pared by 5 bases and J by 1 base, with 11 bases between. This CDR3 is 14 amino acids long. CDR3 protein: CASSPGRENTEAFF. The CDR3 DNA follows: TGTGCCAGCAGCCCGGGGCGAGAGAACACTGAAGCTTTCTTT.

The V call is TRBV7-2, the J call TRBJ2-5; D is perhaps TRBD2 (6 bases). From germline, CDR1 is SGHTA and CDR2 FQGNSA. The CDR3 is 14 amino acids. V lost 5 bases, J lost 4 bases, and 14 bases lay in between. The CDR3 DNA reads TGTGCCAGCAGCCTACAGGAGGGCCGAGAGACCCAGTACTTC. Its protein is CASSLQEGRETQYF. The entire variable domain, with the rest obtained from reference TRBV7-2 and TRBJ2-5, is as follows: GAGVSQSPSNKVTEKGKDVELRCDPISGHTALYWYRQSLGQGLEFLIYFQGNSAPDKSGLPSDRFSAERTGGSVSTLTIQRTQQEDSAVYLCASSLQEGRETQYFGPGTRLLVL.

The genes are TRBV4-1 and TRBJ2-5; D ambiguous. Deletions cut 0 bases from V and 0 bases from J, with 20 bases between. CDR3 length: 19 amino acids. CDR1 is MGHRA, CDR2 YSYEKL, per germline. CDR3 nucleotide sequence: TGCGCCAGCAGCCAAGATTTAAACGTTCCCCGGACGGACCAAGAGACCCAGTACTTC. Protein: CASSQDLNVPRTDQETQYF.

This clone was recorded only once. This chain uses TRBV28 with TRBJ2-4; D may be TRBD2 (5 bases). The V gene's germline CDR1 is MDHEN and CDR2 SYDVKM. V was pared by 6 bases and J by 3 bases, with 18 bases between. The CDR3 loop spans 16 amino acids. The DNA for the CDR3 is TGTGCCAGCAGCCTACCGAACGGGATGGGCAAAAACATTCAGTACTTC. Its translation is CASSLPNGMGKNIQYF.

J is TRBJ2-7 and V is TRBV28, with TRBD2 identical over 10 bases. V dropped 4 bases and J dropped 3; count of bases not matched to a gene: 9. The CDR3 length is 16 residues. Germline V gene lookup returns CDR1 MDHEN and CDR2 SYDVKM. CDR3 sequence (DNA): TGTGCCAGCAGTTCCTCCGGACTAGCGGCCTACTACGAGCAGTACTTC. Translating gives CASSSSGLAAYYEQYF.

This rearrangement joins TRBV15 to TRBJ2-7, with TRBD2 matching 15 bases. Germline-derived CDR1 and CDR2 are LNHNV and YYDKDF (reference sequence). V lost 5 bases and J lost 4; bases outside the gene matches: 3. There are 15 residues in the CDR3. The CDR3 DNA reads as TGTGCCACCAGCGAGGGACTAGCGGGAGGTTACGAGCAGTACTTC. Translation gives CATSEGLAGGYEQYF.

The chain is built from TRBV5-4 and TRBJ2-7; TRBD1 matches 8 bases. The junction had 13 bases not matched to a gene; V was cut back by 1 base and J by 7 bases. The CDR3 runs 16 residues. Per germline, CDR1 SGHNT and CDR2 YYREEE (reference sequence). The DNA for the CDR3 is TGTGCCAGCAGCTTGTCCCTGACAGGGGCAGGGGGAGAGCAGTACTTC. The encoded protein is CASSLSLTGAGGEQYF.

The chain employs TRBV28 and TRBJ1-2; D is unclear. CDR1 and CDR2 (germline): MDHEN, SYDVKM. This CDR3 region has 14 residues. V was cut by 3 bases and J by 3 bases, with 11 bases left in between. The CDR3 DNA is TGTGCCAGCAGTTTCTTGGACGTCTACTATGGCTACACCTTC. It is translated as CASSFLDVYYGYTF.

The V call is TRBV10-2, the J call TRBJ2-3, with 10 positions matching TRBD2. From germline, CDR1 is WSHSY and CDR2 SAAADI. J lost 0 bases, V lost 6 bases, and 3 bases had no gene match. The CDR3 spans 15 residues. The CDR3 DNA is TGCGCCAGCAGGGAACTAGCGGGAAGCACAGATACGCAGTATTTT. Its translation is CASRELAGSTDTQYF.

The chain joins TRBV28 to TRBJ2-4; maybe TRBD1 (5 bases). Trimming shortened V by 6 bases and J by 6 bases, and 15 bases separated the two germline ends. The CDR3 spans 14 residues. Germline assignment: CDR1 MDHEN and CDR2 SYDVKM. The CDR3 DNA sequence: TGTGCCAGCAGCACAAGGGGAATGGGAAACATTCAGTACTTC. This translates into CASSTRGMGNIQYF.

This chain links TRBV28 with TRBJ2-7, with D perhaps TRBD1 (5 bases). CDR3 length: 11 residues. Per the germline V gene, CDR1 is MDHEN and CDR2 is SYDVKM. Trimming stripped 7 bases from V and 2 bases from J, with 6 bases between. The DNA for the CDR3 is TGTGCCAGCACCAGGGCCTACGAGCAGTACTTC. Protein sequence: CASTRAYEQYF. Based on the CDR3 plus reference TRBV28 and TRBJ2-7, the full variable domain is DVKVTQSSRYLVKRTGEKVFLECVQDMDHENMFWYRQDPGLGLRLIYFSYDVKMKEKGDIPEGYSVSREKKERFSLILESASTNQTSMYLCASTRAYEQYFGPGTRLTVT.

The chain recombines TRBV5-6 with TRBJ2-6; 7 nucleotides align to TRBD1. This CDR3 spans 19 amino acids. The germline V gene encodes CDR1 SGHDT and CDR2 YYEEEE. After removal of 1 base from V and 2 bases from J, the junction contained 12 bases not matched to a gene. CDR3 sequence (DNA): TGTGCCAGCAGCTTGCCTGGGACAGAACTCTTAACTGGGGCCAACGTCCTGACTTTC. This sequence encodes CASSLPGTELLTGANVLTF.

The J gene is TRBJ1-2, the V gene TRBV2; D unclear. This CDR3 is 15 amino acids long. Deletions cut 1 base from V and 3 bases from J, with 12 bases between. Germline V gene data show CDR1 as SNHLY and CDR2 as FYNNEI. The CDR3 bases are TGTGCCAGCAGTGAAGAACTTCTTTCGGACTATGGCTACACCTTC. Protein: CASSEELLSDYGYTF. The whole variable domain, filled in from reference TRBV2 and TRBJ1-2, reads EPEVTQTPSHQVTQMGQEVILRCVPISNHLYFYWYRQILGQKVEFLVSFYNNEISEKSEIFDDQFSVERPDGSNFTLKIRSTKLEDSAMYFCASSEELLSDYGYTFGSGTRLTVV.

The chain joins TRBV4-1 to TRBJ2-7; D possibly corresponds to TRBD1 (6 bases). V lost 0 bases, J lost 5 bases, and 17 bases lay in between. Germline values: CDR1 MGHRA, CDR2 YSYEKL. This CDR3 spans 16 amino acids. The CDR3 protein is CASSQDSGQGGHEQYF. The CDR3 DNA reads TGCGCCAGCAGCCAAGATTCGGGACAAGGCGGCCACGAGCAGTACTTC.

Only a few counts were recorded for this clone. The rearrangement uses TRBV29-1 and TRBJ1-2; no definite D call. V was shortened by 2 bases and J by 7 bases, with 14 bases between the two germline ends. This CDR3 has 13 residues. Per germline, CDR1 SQVTM and CDR2 ANQGSEA. CDR3 amino acids: CSVERPSNGGYTF. CDR3 DNA: TGCAGCGTTGAAAGGCCCAGTAATGGTGGCTACACCTTC.

The V call is TRBV2, the J call TRBJ2-2, with D possibly being TRBD1 (5 bases). V lost 6 bases to trimming and J lost 6 bases, with 17 bases between them. The germline V gene encodes CDR1 SNHLY and CDR2 FYNNEI. The CDR3 spans 15 residues. CDR3: CASSFLSGLSGELFF. DNA of the CDR3: TGTGCCAGCAGCTTCTTATCAGGGTTGTCCGGGGAGCTGTTTTTT.

This rearrangement joins TRBV9 to TRBJ2-7; D not certain. V was cut by 0 bases and J by 2 bases, with 9 bases left in between. This CDR3 has 14 residues. Germline V gene sequence: CDR1 SGDLS, CDR2 YYNGEE. DNA of the CDR3: TGTGCCAGCAGCGTAGGTTCGCGGACCTACGAGCAGTACTTC. It codes for CASSVGSRTYEQYF.

The chain uses TRBV28 and TRBJ1-4, with a possible D match to TRBD1 (6 bases). CDR3 length: 19 amino acids. Germline V gene data show CDR1 as MDHEN and CDR2 as SYDVKM. V was trimmed by 5 bases and J by 0 bases, leaving 22 bases between them. CDR3 protein: CASSLSYSAGVATNEKLFF. CDR3 nucleotide sequence: TGTGCCAGCAGTCTCAGTTATTCGGCAGGGGTCGCAACTAATGAAAAACTGTTTTTT.

The J gene is TRBJ1-2, the V gene TRBV28; no firm D call. V was clipped by 6 bases and J by 2 bases, with 10 bases between them. This CDR3 is 13 amino acids long. CDR1 is MDHEN, CDR2 SYDVKM, per germline. The CDR3 DNA reads as TGTGCCAGCAGGGGTTCCTCCAACTATGGCTACACCTTC. Its translation is CASRGSSNYGYTF.

The chain links TRBV2 to TRBJ2-6; D unclear. The CDR3 is 15 amino acids. V lost 3 bases to trimming and J lost 3 bases, with 9 bases between them. Looked up from germline, CDR1 is SNHLY and CDR2 is FYNNEI. This chain's CDR3 is CASSDSVGGANVLTF. DNA of the CDR3: TGTGCCAGCAGTGATAGTGTTGGTGGGGCCAACGTCCTGACTTTC.

Only one count was recorded for this clone. The chain uses TRBV9 and TRBJ2-2; 9 bases are a match to TRBD1. The V and J ends lost 4 bases and 1 base, in that order; junction bases with no gene match: 5. The CDR3 totals 16 residues. Germline V gene sequence: CDR1 SGDLS, CDR2 YYNGEE. The CDR3 region is CASSLRQGGNTGELFF. CDR3 bases: TGTGCCAGCAGCCTCAGACAGGGGGGGAACACCGGGGAGCTGTTTTTT. Combining the CDR3 with reference TRBV9 and TRBJ2-2 gives the whole variable domain DSGVTQTPKHLITATGQRVTLRCSPRSGDLSVYWYQQSLDQGLQFLIQYYNGEERAKGNILERFSAQQFPDLHSELNLSSLELGDSALYFCASSLRQGGNTGELFFGEGSRLTVL.

The chain joins TRBV6-5 to TRBJ2-3; possibly TRBD2 for D (6 bases). Germline V CDR1 and CDR2: MNHEY, SVGAGI. Trimming pared 2 bases from V and 0 bases from J, leaving 9 bases between. The CDR3 is 15 residues long. The CDR3 spells CASSYGGTSTDTQYF. The CDR3 region has the DNA TGTGCCAGCAGTTACGGGGGGACTAGCACAGATACGCAGTATTTT.

This clone has more than one count but fewer than ten. The chain joins TRBV11-2 to TRBJ2-2; no clear D. V lost 7 bases and J 5 bases, leaving 11 bases between the germline ends. The CDR3 covers 13 residues. CDR1 is SGHAT, CDR2 FQNNGV, per germline. The CDR3 bases are TGTGCCAGCACCTCGCAGGATACCGGGGAGCTGTTTTTT. It is translated as CASTSQDTGELFF. The entire variable domain, with the rest obtained from reference TRBV11-2 and TRBJ2-2, is as follows: EAGVAQSPRYKIIEKRQSVAFWCNPISGHATLYWYQQILGQGPKLLIQFQNNGVVDDSQLPKDRFSAERLKGVDSTLKIQPAKLEDSAVYLCASTSQDTGELFFGEGSRLTVL.

This clone was recorded only once. The chain combines TRBV11-3 with TRBJ2-5; 7 nucleotides agree with TRBD1. The V and J ends lost 8 bases and 1 base, in that order; junction bases with no gene match: 10. Germline V CDR1 and CDR2: SGHNT, YENEEA. This CDR3 is 15 amino acids long. The CDR3 DNA reads as TGTGCCAGCGGCTCGGGACAGTCAGTCCAAGAGACCCAGTACTTC. This gives the protein CASGSGQSVQETQYF.